This T cell receptor (beta chain) stems from a study of shared clonotypes between healthy human individuals (dated by TCRdb to 2020 to 2021). About the study as a whole: The cohort included three men and two women between 18 and 49 years of age. For each donor, three plates each were used for CD4 naive and CD4 memory, two plates were used for CD8 naive, and one plate was used for CD8 memory. Blood TCR repertoires of several healthy adults were deeply sequenced to estimate repertoire size and the extent of clonotype sharing between individuals. Different laboratories and diverse techniques were used to prepare libraries and sequence TCR repertoires, to increase sequencing depth and limit assay-specific biases. Leukapheresis yielded between about 0.9 and 8.9 billion PBMCs per donor.

The CDR3 sequence holds 15 residues, the cysteine and phenylalanine included. The read is trimmed to its CDR3 DNA, 45 bases read in frame from base 1. Via the germline V gene, CDR1 is SGDLS and CDR2 YYNGEE. Trimming removed 0 bases from V and 6 bases from J, leaving 14 bases between the germline ends. Healthy HIV-negative adults with no recently reported acute infections or vaccinations were included as donors. Every donor was a Caucasian adult residing in Nashville, Tennessee, USA. Magnetic negative selection was used to enrich CD4+ T cells, after which naive cells were positively selected on CD45RA and the negative fraction became the memory subset. Blood was collected by leukapheresis, and PBMCs were isolated by Ficoll-Histopaque density gradient centrifugation and then cryopreserved in liquid nitrogen vapor phase. Analytical flow cytometry was used to check the purity and quantity of every magnetically sorted T cell population. From each sorted fraction, genomic DNA was isolated and quantified by UV absorbance on a Nanodrop 2000c.

As regards this clone: The antigen it recognizes is unknown. Base qualities are not provided; no much larger clone lies one nucleotide away.

General findings and caveats noted by the study authors: Larger estimated clonotype richness was generally found for naive subsets than for memory subsets. Pairwise subsampling led to the expectation that sequencing depth would affect the degree of clonotype sharing among donors. When a few donors were compared, the shared fraction of clonotypes was about 5.5% for naive CD4, roughly 3.3% for naive CD8, more than 2% for memory CD4, and under 0.5% for memory CD8. Compared with non-shared clonotypes, the clonotypes found in all four sorted-subset donors had higher generation probabilities. Incomplete sequencing was indicated by rarefaction of sorted-subset datasets, despite the large sequencing depth. Because the study included a small number of donors, the genetic and exposure-history diversity represented was limited. Sampling was restricted to blood, and TCR repertoires in tissues likely differ from the TCR repertoires found in blood.

TCR CDR3 regions were amplified from genomic DNA by multiplex PCR using the deep immunoSEQ assay. Genomic DNA extracted from each cell subset was distributed evenly over all wells of several immunoSEQ 96-well plates, and each plate served as one replicate. For sorted subsets, each replicate PCR was loaded with 200 ng genomic DNA, equivalent to 25,000 to 30,000 T cell genomes. Purified libraries were quantified with a Qubit 3.0 fluorometer, sized on a Bioanalyzer 2100, and re-quantified with the KAPA Library Quantification kit. Every immunoSEQ 96-well plate was sequenced on a separate single-read 150-cycle Illumina NextSeq 550 flow cell. The original pipeline was this. The immunoSEQ output contained only junctional sequences without quality scores, so filtering could not match that applied to full-length reads. To assign V/J genes and CDR3, sequences were annotated using PyIR, a Python wrapper for IgBLAST v1.9, with IMGT germline references. Any read was removed if the V/J assignment was weak (E-value above 1e-6), the CDR3 was missing, or the read contained stop codons, out-of-frame junctions, or ambiguous translated residues. V3J clonotypes were defined by identical inferred V gene, J gene, and CDR3 amino acid sequence. The percentage overlap between two repertoires was calculated by dividing the number of shared unique clonotypes by the size of the smaller repertoire. RTK rarefaction, the Chao1 estimator, and Recon v2.1 estimates of unobserved clonotypes were used to assess repertoire richness. For all TCRbeta clonotypes obtained by the gDNA method from four donors, generation probabilities were computed with OLGA. As stored in TCRdb, this immuneACCESS dataset retains in-frame rearrangements with V and J assigned. A fraction of the clones does not appear; measured against another copy, unresolved V genes explain less than half of the discrepancy, and the remainder lacks a known reason. From that table come the V and J calls and clone size; the DNA was used to work out D and trimming. Within this sample are 2 million to 2.5 million clones, with 85% to 95% of them counted one time only. Approximately 0.4% of the sample lies in the top ten.

The TCR sequence derives from a man aged 18 to 35 in good health. Some clones in this sample may be carry-over from other donors' samples. The rearranged chain carries TRBV9 and TRBJ2-3; TRBD2 is a possible D gene, resting on 5 matching bases. Sequenced: naive CD4+ T cells from PBMCs. The cell subset or site label, as the study defines it: CD45RA+ positively selected. The DNA reads as follows: TGTGCCAGCAGCGTAGGGGGTAGCGCCACGGATACGCAGTATTTT. Its coded protein is CASSVGGSATDTQYF.